This is a list of T cell receptor beta chains from one sample in a study of cytomegalovirus exposure and HLA in healthy donors. Assay used: immunoSEQ multiplex PCR; TCRdb lists only in-frame clones, some missing. The repertoire consists of a few hundred thousand clones, with about 77% occurring once and the leading ten covering less than 2%. Sequencing was performed on PBMCs. The receptors were sampled from a woman between 25 and 40 years old in good health and CMV-seronegative. The CDR3 runs from the conserved cysteine through the conserved F or W. The D gene is left open where the match is weak. A clone size is listed for some rows: how often the clone was seen (once, few, many), or a class if it is expanded.

.,.,TRBJ1-1,TRBV5-5,CASSLSDSEAFF,TGTGCCAGCAGCTTGTCGGACAGCGAAGCTTTCTTT
.,few,TRBJ2-7,TRBV6-1,CASSEAPLPEQYF,TGTGCCAGCAGTGAAGCTCCTCTACCCGAGCAGTACTTC
.,.,TRBJ2-5,TRBV18,CASSLTYSETQYF,TGTGCCAGCTCACTAACCTATTCGGAGACCCAGTACTTC
.,once,TRBJ1-6,TRBV19,CASSISGNGPSPLHF,TGTGCCAGTAGTATCTCCGGGAACGGCCCGTCGCCCCTCCACTTT
.,.,TRBJ2-5,TRBV4-1,CASSQAFQETQYF,TGCGCCAGCAGCCAAGCCTTCCAAGAGACCCAGTACTTC
.,.,TRBJ2-7,TRBV4-1,CASSQDLNTYEQYF,TGCGCCAGCAGCCAAGATCTTAATACCTACGAGCAGTACTTC
.,.,TRBJ1-1,TRBV6-6,CASSYSAAAKEAFF,TGTGCCAGCAGTTACTCAGCGGCGGCCAAGGAAGCTTTCTTT
TRBD2,once,TRBJ2-2,TRBV6-5,CASSYVAGGFGELFF,TGTGCCAGCAGTTACGTAGCGGGGGGTTTCGGGGAGCTGTTTTTT
.,.,TRBJ1-1,TRBV30,CAWETVMGTEAFF,TGTGCCTGGGAGACTGTCATGGGCACTGAAGCTTTCTTT
.,once,TRBJ1-3,TRBV7-9,CASSSTVVGNTIYF,TGTGCCAGCAGCTCCACAGTCGTAGGAAACACCATATATTTT
TRBD1,few,TRBJ1-1,TRBV27,CASSAGGTEAFF,TGTGCCAGCAGCGCAGGGGGCACTGAAGCTTTCTTT
.,.,TRBJ2-7,TRBV5-6,CASSLPGRSSYEQYF,TGTGCCAGCAGCTTACCGGGAAGGAGCTCCTACGAGCAGTACTTC
TRBD2,.,TRBJ2-2,TRBV27,CASSKGLAGVLIHTGELFF,TGCGCCAGCAGCAAGGGACTAGCGGGAGTTCTGATACACACCGGGGAGCTGTTTTTT
.,.,TRBJ1-4,TRBV6-1,CASMPRGNEKLFF,TGTGCCAGCATGCCAAGGGGGAATGAAAAACTGTTTTTT
.,.,TRBJ2-7,TRBV7-3,CASSPGRSSYEQYF,TGTGCCAGCAGCCCTGGGAGGAGCTCCTACGAGCAGTACTTC
.,few,TRBJ1-2,TRBV6-5,CASSYDRVSDGYTF,TGTGCCAGCAGTTATGACAGAGTTTCGGATGGCTACACCTTC
TRBD1,.,TRBJ1-1,TRBV5-4,CASSFTGALLNTEAFF,TGTGCCAGCAGCTTCACAGGGGCCCTCTTGAACACTGAAGCTTTCTTT
TRBD2,.,TRBJ2-2,TRBV30,CAWAPGLAGPELFF,TGTGCCTGGGCCCCGGGACTAGCGGGGCCGGAGCTGTTTTTT
.,once,TRBJ1-5,TRBV19,CASSPPTGLIEPQHF,TGTGCCAGTAGTCCTCCGACAGGATTGATTGAGCCCCAGCATTTT
.,.,TRBJ1-3,TRBV19,CASSASGNTIYF,TGTGCCAGTAGTGCGTCTGGAAACACCATATATTTT
.,.,TRBJ2-7,TRBV18,CASSPKDSSYEQYF,TGTGCCAGCTCACCGAAGGACAGCTCCTACGAGCAGTACTTC
TRBD2,.,TRBJ2-5,TRBV18,CASLPPVLAGGPYQETQYF,TGTGCCAGCTTACCACCGGTATTAGCGGGAGGGCCGTACCAAGAGACCCAGTACTTC
.,.,TRBJ2-5,TRBV7-7,CASSPRDQETQYF,TGTGCTAGCAGCCCCAGGGACCAAGAGACCCAGTACTTC
.,.,TRBJ2-5,TRBV5-6,CASGMRWETQYF,TGTGCCAGCGGCATGAGGTGGGAGACCCAGTACTTC
TRBD2,.,TRBJ2-3,TRBV6-6,CASSYRGTSVDTQYF,TGTGCCAGCAGTTACCGCGGGACTAGTGTGGATACGCAGTATTTT
TRBD2,few,TRBJ2-2,TRBV30,CAWATSVYGELFF,TGTGCCTGGGCGACTAGCGTATACGGGGAGCTGTTTTTT
TRBD2,once,TRBJ2-1,TRBV4-1,CASSQVAGESYNEQFF,TGCGCCAGCAGCCAAGTAGCGGGAGAGTCCTACAATGAGCAGTTCTTC
TRBD1,few,TRBJ2-7,TRBV7-9,CASSPRQGFYEQYF,TGTGCCAGCAGCCCCAGACAGGGTTTCTACGAGCAGTACTTC
.,.,TRBJ1-2,TRBV6-1,CASSTVSLQGYGYTF,TGTGCCAGCAGTACCGTCAGCCTTCAGGGCTATGGCTACACCTTC
TRBD2,.,TRBJ2-1,TRBV9,CASSDPSGKQFF,TGTGCCAGCAGCGACCCTAGCGGCAAGCAGTTCTTC
TRBD2,.,TRBJ2-2,TRBV27,CASSRLAASNTGELFF,TGTGCCAGCAGCCGACTAGCGGCGTCGAACACCGGGGAGCTGTTTTTT
.,few,TRBJ2-1,TRBV5-1,CASSPDYGSTYNEQFF,TGCGCCAGCAGCCCCGACTATGGGTCCACCTACAATGAGCAGTTCTTC
.,.,TRBJ2-1,TRBV5-1,CASSAGLQNSYNEQFF,TGCGCCAGCAGCGCGGGACTCCAAAACTCCTACAATGAGCAGTTCTTC
.,.,TRBJ2-5,TRBV10-1,CASSGGAGPQETQYF,TGCGCCAGCAGTGGAGGGGCGGGACCGCAAGAGACCCAGTACTTC
.,.,TRBJ1-1,TRBV15,CATSRDRGRNTEAFF,TGTGCCACCAGCAGAGACAGGGGACGGAACACTGAAGCTTTCTTT
.,.,TRBJ2-1,TRBV13,CASSFGQGGYNEQFF,TGTGCCAGCAGCTTCGGACAGGGAGGGTACAATGAGCAGTTCTTC
TRBD2,few,TRBJ2-1,TRBV5-8,CASSLTLAVYNEQFF,TGTGCCAGCAGCTTGACACTAGCGGTTTACAATGAGCAGTTCTTC
.,once,TRBJ1-4,TRBV2,CASAQANEKLFF,TGTGCCAGCGCGCAGGCTAATGAAAAACTGTTTTTT
TRBD2,.,TRBJ2-1,TRBV6-4,CASTSRTSGRYNEQFF,TGTGCCAGCACCTCCCGGACTAGCGGGAGATACAATGAGCAGTTCTTC
.,.,TRBJ2-7,TRBV6-1,CASSANRVTYEQYF,TGTGCCAGCAGTGCAAACAGGGTTACCTACGAGCAGTACTTC
TRBD1,.,TRBJ2-5,TRBV5-1,CASTRQQGEFEAQYF,TGCGCCAGCACCAGGCAGCAGGGGGAGTTTGAGGCCCAGTACTTC
.,.,TRBJ1-1,TRBV6-1,CASSERGYTEAFF,TGTGCCAGCAGTGAAAGGGGGTACACTGAAGCTTTCTTT
TRBD2,.,TRBJ2-7,TRBV25-1,CASSGSGGYEQYF,TGTGCCTCCTCGGGTAGCGGGGGTTACGAGCAGTACTTC
TRBD1,.,TRBJ2-3,TRBV7-2,CASSSDRATDTQYF,TGTGCCAGCAGCTCGGACAGGGCGACAGATACGCAGTATTTT
.,.,TRBJ1-1,TRBV7-9,CSSSLGTGTEAFF,TGTTCCAGCAGCTTAGGCACAGGGACTGAAGCTTTCTTT